The 30 T cell receptor beta chains below were found in one sample sequenced in a study of T cell changes during pregnancy in multiple sclerosis. Produced via immunoSEQ multiplex PCR; TCRdb's table is partial and in-frame only. Altogether just under 45,000 clones are present, 95% to 97% being singletons, with the ten largest covering 0.89%. Sequences were derived from peripheral blood, sampled in the second trimester of pregnancy. These receptors were taken from a female donor with multiple sclerosis, enrolled in a pregnancy study.

The V gene is TRBV15, the J gene TRBJ2-7; D uncertain. This CDR3 is 14 amino acids long. The V gene's germline CDR1 is LNHNV and CDR2 YYDKDF (reference sequence). The V end lost 1 base, the J end lost 1 base, and 8 bases lay between the germline ends. The CDR3 DNA reads as TGTGCCACCAGCAGAGGAGGCAGTTCCTACGAGCAGTACTTC. Protein: CATSRGGSSYEQYF.

The V and J genes are TRBV27 and TRBJ2-6; no clear D gene. CDR1 MNHEY and CDR2 SMNVEV come from the germline V gene (reference sequence). This CDR3 spans 15 amino acids. Deletions cut 6 bases from V and 0 bases from J, with 9 bases between. CDR3 amino acids: CASRAPSSGANVLTF. CDR3 DNA sequence: TGTGCCAGCAGGGCTCCTAGCTCTGGGGCCAACGTCCTGACTTTC.

The rearrangement uses TRBV5-1 and TRBJ2-7; tentatively, D is TRBD2 (6 bases). The CDR3 covers 16 residues. Germline values: CDR1 SGHRS, CDR2 YFSETQ. Trimming pared 3 bases from V and 0 bases from J, leaving 16 bases between. The DNA of the CDR3 is TGCGCCAGCAGCTGGCCCCGGGACTTAGTCTCCTACGAGCAGTACTTC. Its protein product is CASSWPRDLVSYEQYF.

J is TRBJ1-2 and V is TRBV5-6; TRBD1 matches at 8 bases. CDR1 and CDR2 from the germline V gene are SGHDT and YYEEEE. The V segment lost 2 bases and the J segment 8 bases; nucleotides outside the gene matches: 5. This CDR3 is 13 amino acids long. CDR3 in amino acids: CASSFLTGVGYTF. CDR3 DNA sequence: TGTGCCAGCAGCTTCCTGACAGGGGTGGGCTACACCTTC.

This chain links TRBV19 with TRBJ1-3; TRBD1 agrees at 11 bases. This CDR3 contains 15 residues. The J segment lost 4 bases and the V segment lost 5 bases, leaving 4 bases of the junction unmatched. Germline CDR1 and CDR2: LNHDA and SQIVND (reference sequence). Here the CDR3 reads CASSRTGGFGNTIYF. CDR3 bases: TGTGCCAGTAGTCGGACAGGGGGCTTCGGAAACACCATATATTTT.

The CDR3: CASSQGGPNTEAFF. Here the CDR3 DNA reads TGTGCCAGCTCACAAGGGGGACCGAACACTGAAGCTTTCTTT. The chain uses TRBV18 and TRBJ1-1, with D possibly matching TRBD1 (6 bases). The germline gives CDR1 KGHSH, CDR2 LQKENI. V lost 4 bases and J 1 base, leaving 10 bases between the germline ends. The CDR3 runs to 14 residues.

CDR3 sequence: CATSRETGNPYEQYF. DNA of the CDR3: TGTGCCACCAGCAGAGAGACAGGAAACCCCTACGAGCAGTACTTC. J is TRBJ2-7 and V is TRBV15; possible D gene TRBD1, 6 bases. Germline assignment: CDR1 LNHNV and CDR2 YYDKDF (reference sequence). The CDR3 contains 15 residues. V lost 0 bases, J lost 2 bases, and 11 bases lay in between.

The rearrangement uses TRBV7-9 and TRBJ2-1; D is undetermined. Trimming took 2 bases from V and 4 from J, leaving 12 bases between them. This CDR3 is 15 amino acids long. CDR1 SEHNR and CDR2 FQNEAQ come from the germline V gene (reference sequence). The chain's CDR3 is CASSLTSAVYNEQFF. CDR3 nucleotide sequence: TGTGCCAGCAGCTTAACCTCTGCAGTATACAATGAGCAGTTCTTC.

The chain couples TRBV19 to TRBJ2-3; D may be TRBD1 (5 bases). This CDR3 region has 14 residues. CDR1 and CDR2 from the germline V gene are LNHDA and SQIVND (reference sequence). V was cut by 5 bases and J by 6 bases, with 15 bases left in between. Here the CDR3 DNA reads TGTGCCAGTAGTCAGGGCCTCTCTAGGGATACGCAGTATTTT. As protein: CASSQGLSRDTQYF.

This chain connects TRBV7-8 to TRBJ2-6; 9 bases map to TRBD2. With 5 bases clipped from V and 4 bases from J, the junction kept 9 bases outside the gene matches. Germline V CDR1 and CDR2: SGHVS, FQNEAQ. There are 17 residues in the CDR3. This CDR3 reads CASSPSAGGAGANVLTF. The CDR3 DNA is TGTGCCAGCAGCCCCTCAGCGGGGGGCGCCGGGGCCAACGTCCTGACTTTC.

This clone was seen more than once but under ten times. The rearrangement joins TRBV5-1 to TRBJ2-5; TRBD2 is a possible D gene (6 bases). The V end lost 1 base, the J end lost 5 bases, and 12 bases lay between the germline ends. This CDR3 has 14 residues. Germline CDR1 and CDR2: SGHRS and YFSETQ. The CDR3: CASSLSGGRETQYF. DNA for the CDR3: TGCGCCAGCAGCTTGTCTGGGGGGAGGGAGACCCAGTACTTC.

DNA of the CDR3: TGTGCCAGCAGCTCCCGGACAGGGGAACAGCCCCAGCATTTT. It encodes CASSSRTGEQPQHF. V is TRBV7-2 and J is TRBJ1-5, with 9 bases lining up with TRBD1. V dropped 4 bases and J dropped 7; count of bases not matched to a gene: 5. Germline V gives CDR1 SGHTA, CDR2 FQGNSA. The CDR3 is 14 residues long.

This chain uses TRBV7-2 with TRBJ2-2, with 9 bases aligning to TRBD1. With 7 bases clipped from V and 1 base from J, the junction kept 4 bases outside the gene matches. The CDR3 contains 15 residues. The germline gives CDR1 SGHTA, CDR2 FQGNSA. This CDR3 is CASTQTGGNTGELFF. The CDR3 nucleotides are TGTGCCAGCACCCAGACAGGGGGGAACACCGGGGAGCTGTTTTTT.

The sample holds one count of this clone. The V and J genes are TRBV19 and TRBJ1-2; a weak D match, TRBD1 (6 bases). This CDR3 has 13 residues. Germline loops: CDR1 LNHDA, CDR2 SQIVND (reference sequence). Trimming left V 3 bases short and J 4 bases short, with 9 bases between. CDR3 sequence: CASSIPQGYGYTF. In DNA, the CDR3 is TGTGCCAGTAGTATCCCACAGGGCTATGGCTACACCTTC.

This sequence joins TRBV19 and TRBJ2-2; 7 nucleotides match TRBD1. The CDR3 runs 17 residues. The germline gives CDR1 LNHDA, CDR2 SQIVND (reference sequence). The V segment lost 5 bases and the J segment 0 bases; nucleotides outside the gene matches: 9. This chain's CDR3 is CASSDRVAPANTGELFF. The CDR3 DNA reads TGTGCCAGTAGTGACAGGGTAGCCCCCGCGAACACCGGGGAGCTGTTTTTT.

This chain uses TRBV9 with TRBJ1-2; 10 positions agree with TRBD1. The CDR3 spans 15 residues. Per the germline V gene, CDR1 is SGDLS and CDR2 is YYNGEE. The ends lost 0 bases at V and 8 bases at J; junction bases unmatched: 7. The CDR3 loop reads CASSVDAGTGVGYTF. CDR3 DNA: TGTGCCAGCAGCGTAGATGCCGGGACAGGGGTCGGCTACACCTTC.

The V and J genes are TRBV4-1 and TRBJ2-3, with 9 nucleotides matching TRBD2. The CDR3 runs 16 residues. Trimming took 1 base from V and 2 from J; bases not matched to a gene: 4. Per the germline V gene, CDR1 is MGHRA and CDR2 is YSYEKL. CDR3 DNA sequence: TGCGCCAGCAGCCAAGGGTCTAGCGGGGTCACAGATACGCAGTATTTT. Amino acids: CASSQGSSGVTDTQYF.

The gene calls are TRBV11-2 and TRBJ2-1, with 10 bases lining up with TRBD2. V was pared by 6 bases and J by 0 bases, with 14 bases of the junction left unmatched. Looked up from germline, CDR1 is SGHAT and CDR2 is FQNNGV. The CDR3 is 19 residues long. CDR3 bases: TGTGCCAGCAGTTCCACCGGGACTAGCGCCGATAGCTCCTACAATGAGCAGTTCTTC. Its protein product is CASSSTGTSADSSYNEQFF. Combining the CDR3 with reference TRBV11-2 and TRBJ2-1 gives the whole variable domain EAGVAQSPRYKIIEKRQSVAFWCNPISGHATLYWYQQILGQGPKLLIQFQNNGVVDDSQLPKDRFSAERLKGVDSTLKIQPAKLEDSAVYLCASSSTGTSADSSYNEQFFGPGTRLTVL.

In its sample, this clone was seen once. The J gene is TRBJ1-5, the V gene TRBV5-4; 11 nucleotides line up with TRBD1. CDR1 SGHNT and CDR2 YYREEE come from the germline V gene (reference sequence). V was pared by 4 bases and J by 0 bases, with 3 bases of the junction left unmatched. CDR3 length: 16 residues. CDR3 sequence reads: CASSRTGGFSNQPQHF. The CDR3 coding sequence is TGTGCCAGCAGCAGGACAGGGGGCTTTAGCAATCAGCCCCAGCATTTT.

V gene TRBV7-8 combines with J gene TRBJ1-5, with a possible D match to TRBD1 (6 bases). The CDR3 contains 17 residues. The germline V gene encodes CDR1 SGHVS and CDR2 FQNEAQ. V dropped 0 bases and J dropped 2 bases, with 14 bases sitting between them. Here the CDR3 DNA reads TGTGCCAGCAGCTTAGCGTCTTCAGGGGAAGGCAATCAGCCCCAGCATTTT. Translated, it gives CASSLASSGEGNQPQHF.

For the CDR3, the DNA is TGCGCCAGCACCCAGGGAGGGTCGGAAGAGCAGTACTTC. The encoded protein is CASTQGGSEEQYF. The chain is built from TRBV10-2 and TRBJ2-7; TRBD2 matches at 7 bases. Germline lookup yields CDR1 WSHSY and CDR2 SAAADI. This CDR3 contains 13 residues. V was pared by 7 bases and J by 7 bases, with 10 bases of the junction left unmatched.

The J gene is TRBJ1-2, the V gene TRBV2, with TRBD1 matching over 10 bases. J lost 0 bases, V lost 5 bases, and 9 bases had no gene match. The CDR3 length is 17 residues. CDR1 SNHLY and CDR2 FYNNEI come from the germline V gene. CDR3 sequence reads: CASSPRGGQGSNYGYTF. CDR3 nucleotide sequence: TGTGCCAGCAGTCCACGAGGGGGACAGGGGTCTAACTATGGCTACACCTTC.

The chain recombines TRBV7-8 with TRBJ1-1; D is unclear. This CDR3 has 13 residues. Germline CDR1 and CDR2: SGHVS and FQNEAQ. Between the trimmed V and J ends, which lost 4 bases and 3 bases, there was a span of 9 bases. This chain's CDR3 is CASSYTRDTEAFF. CDR3 DNA: TGTGCCAGCAGCTATACTAGGGACACTGAAGCTTTCTTT.

The chain uses TRBV5-4 and TRBJ2-3, with 9 positions matching TRBD1. CDR3 length equals 15 residues. Germline assignment: CDR1 SGHNT and CDR2 YYREEE (reference sequence). V shed 3 bases, J shed 5 bases, and the junction held 7 bases outside the gene matches. CDR3 sequence (DNA): TGTGCCAGCAGCTGGGACAGGGTTGCGCGAGATACGCAGTATTTT. Its translation: CASSWDRVARDTQYF.

The CDR3 sequence: CASSQKEAFF. The CDR3 DNA is TGTGCCAGCAGTCAAAAGGAGGCTTTCTTT. The V and J genes are TRBV2 and TRBJ1-1; the D is unclear. Germline V CDR1 and CDR2: SNHLY, FYNNEI. V was cut by 5 bases and J by 11 bases, with 9 bases left in between. This CDR3 comprises 10 residues. Together with reference TRBV2 and TRBJ1-1, the CDR3 gives the full variable domain: EPEVTQTPSHQVTQMGQEVILRCVPISNHLYFYWYRQILGQKVEFLVSFYNNEISEKSEIFDDQFSVERPDGSNFTLKIRSTKLEDSAMYFCASSQKEAFFGQGTRLTVV.

The rearrangement joins TRBV5-1 to TRBJ1-4; possibly TRBD1 for D (5 bases). The germline gives CDR1 SGHRS, CDR2 YFSETQ. The CDR3 extends over 15 amino acids. Trimming took off 2 bases at V and 0 bases at J, with 8 bases between the two ends. This CDR3 reads CASSLGTTTNEKLFF. The CDR3 nucleotides are TGCGCCAGCAGCTTAGGGACTACAACTAATGAAAAACTGTTTTTT.

This chain uses TRBV19 with TRBJ2-5; TRBD1 might be the D (6 bases). V dropped 1 base and J dropped 2 bases, with 20 bases sitting between them. Germline lookup yields CDR1 LNHDA and CDR2 SQIVND (reference sequence). This CDR3 is 18 amino acids long. The chain's CDR3 is CASSIVVMFAGEQETQYF. The CDR3 nucleotides read TGTGCCAGTAGTATAGTGGTTATGTTTGCAGGGGAACAAGAGACCCAGTACTTC.

This clone was detected once. This rearrangement joins TRBV19 to TRBJ1-1; D remains unclear. Germline-derived CDR1 and CDR2 are LNHDA and SQIVND (reference sequence). Trimming shortened V by 5 bases and J by 4 bases, and 5 bases separated the two germline ends. The CDR3 runs 11 residues. The CDR3 spells CASSFFTEAFF. CDR3 DNA: TGTGCCAGTAGTTTCTTCACTGAAGCTTTCTTT.

The V and J genes are TRBV5-1 and TRBJ2-5; D might be TRBD1 or TRBD2, each matching 5 bases. CDR3 length equals 13 residues. Trimming cost V 4 bases and J 5 bases, with 12 bases left between them. Germline loops: CDR1 SGHRS, CDR2 YFSETQ. CDR3 loop: CASSLGPEETQYF. Here the CDR3 DNA reads TGCGCCAGCAGCCTGGGACCGGAGGAGACCCAGTACTTC.

This chain links TRBV13 with TRBJ2-5, with D possibly matching TRBD1 (6 bases). The CDR3 runs to 15 residues. V gave up 2 bases and J gave up 2 bases, with 12 bases separating them. CDR1 PRHDT and CDR2 FYEKMQ come from the germline V gene (reference sequence). The CDR3 DNA sequence: TGTGCCAGCAGCTTATTTATCGGACAGCAAGAGACCCAGTACTTC. This encodes CASSLFIGQQETQYF. Full variable domain (remainder filled in from reference TRBV13 and TRBJ2-5): AAGVIQSPRHLIKEKRETATLKCYPIPRHDTVYWYQQGPGQDPQFLISFYEKMQSDKGSIPDRFSAQQFSDYHSELNMSSLELGDSALYFCASSLFIGQQETQYFGPGTRLLVL.